A single sample gave rise to the 26 T cell receptor beta chains below, sequenced in a study of shared clonotypes between healthy human individuals. Produced via immunoSEQ multiplex PCR; TCRdb's table is partial and in-frame only. The sample records hundreds of thousands of clones, about three quarters being singletons. The sequenced sample was memory CD4+ T cells sorted from blood. Indicated subset: CD45RA-negative fraction. The source is a young woman in good health.

The chain joins TRBV10-2 to TRBJ1-4, with D tentatively TRBD1 (5 bases). The CDR3 loop spans 14 amino acids. With 6 bases removed from V and 5 bases from J, the gap between germline ends came to 13 bases. Germline V gives CDR1 WSHSY, CDR2 SAAADI. In DNA, the CDR3 is TGCGCCAGCAGGGGAGTGGGGGGAAATGAAAAACTGTTTTTT. Translated, it gives CASRGVGGNEKLFF.

This clone has only a few counts. J is TRBJ2-7 and V is TRBV30; 7 nucleotides align to TRBD1. CDR1 GTSNPN and CDR2 SVGIG come from the germline V gene (reference sequence). The CDR3 totals 11 residues. V gave up 5 bases and J gave up 2 bases; unmatched junction bases: 0. This CDR3 reads CAWDRAYEQYF. The CDR3 DNA is TGTGCCTGGGACAGGGCCTACGAGCAGTACTTC.

This chain connects TRBV7-6 to TRBJ2-1, with D unresolved. In germline, CDR1 is SGHVS, CDR2 FNYEAQ. V was cut by 5 bases and J by 5 bases, with 10 bases left in between. The CDR3 runs to 13 residues. The CDR3 DNA sequence: TGTGCCAGCAGCGCGAGCCGGAACAATGAGCAGTTCTTC. Protein: CASSASRNNEQFF.

A few counts support this clone. The chain has TRBV30 and TRBJ2-3; TRBD1 matches 7 bases. The V segment lost 2 bases and the J segment 2 bases; nucleotides outside the gene matches: 19. The germline V gene encodes CDR1 GTSNPN and CDR2 SVGIG (reference sequence). The CDR3 loop spans 19 amino acids. The CDR3 sequence: CAWSPPGQAGWTYTDTQYF. In DNA, the CDR3 is TGTGCCTGGAGTCCCCCCGGACAGGCTGGTTGGACGTACACAGATACGCAGTATTTT.

The rearrangement links TRBV19 to TRBJ1-3; D might be TRBD1 (6 bases). CDR3 length equals 16 residues. V was trimmed by 7 bases and J by 0 bases, leaving 16 bases between them. The germline gives CDR1 LNHDA, CDR2 SQIVND (reference sequence). The CDR3 loop reads CASTLGGSYSGNTIYF. Here the CDR3 DNA reads TGTGCCAGTACCCTGGGGGGCAGTTACTCTGGAAACACCATATATTTT.

For this clone: Other DNA sequences from this sample encode an identical CDR3 as well. The rearrangement links TRBV5-1 to TRBJ2-1; TRBD2 matches at 13 bases. Germline loops: CDR1 SGHRS, CDR2 YFSETQ. With 4 bases clipped from V and 7 bases from J, the junction kept 5 bases outside the gene matches. This CDR3 is built from 15 residues. In DNA form, the CDR3 reads TGCGCCAGCAGCCCGGGACTAGCGGGAACAAATGAGCAGTTCTTC. This sequence encodes CASSPGLAGTNEQFF.

The genes are TRBV9 and TRBJ2-3, with D perhaps assigned TRBD1 or TRBD2 (6 bases each). The CDR3 totals 16 residues. With 0 bases removed from V and 2 bases from J, the gap between germline ends came to 13 bases. In germline, CDR1 is SGDLS, CDR2 YYNGEE. CDR3 amino acids: CASSVAWGASTDTQYF. The CDR3 nucleotides read TGTGCCAGCAGCGTAGCTTGGGGGGCGTCCACAGATACGCAGTATTTT.

This clone was detected only once. V is TRBV7-6 and J is TRBJ2-1; TRBD2 might be the D (5 bases). CDR1 is SGHVS, CDR2 FNYEAQ, per germline. Trimming removed 5 bases from V and 4 bases from J, with 12 bases in between. The CDR3 is made up of 14 amino acids. The CDR3 loop is CASSPFSAYNEQFF. The CDR3 DNA follows: TGTGCCAGCAGCCCGTTTAGCGCTTACAATGAGCAGTTCTTC.

This clone has just one count. The chain carries TRBV12-5 and TRBJ1-5, with D perhaps matching TRBD1 (6 bases). This CDR3 has 16 residues. Trimming removed 6 bases at V and 2 bases at J, with 17 bases between. Germline CDR1 LGHNT, CDR2 FRNRAP. Here the CDR3 reads CASGWWAGERNQPQHF. The CDR3 DNA reads as TGTGCTAGTGGCTGGTGGGCAGGGGAACGCAATCAGCCCCAGCATTTT.

In this sample, this clone turned up once. The chain is built from TRBV7-9 and TRBJ2-7; no reliable D call. Germline assignment: CDR1 SEHNR and CDR2 FQNEAQ (reference sequence). The germline V and J ends were trimmed by 1 base and 6 bases, with 7 bases remaining between them. The CDR3 has 12 amino acids. The CDR3 protein is CASSLGVGEQYF. The CDR3, as DNA: TGTGCCAGCAGCTTAGGAGTGGGCGAGCAGTACTTC.

The chain links TRBV6-6 to TRBJ1-4; TRBD1 is a possible D gene (5 bases). Between the trimmed V and J ends, which lost 5 bases and 2 bases, there was a span of 12 bases. This CDR3 comprises 15 residues. Germline CDR1 MNHNY, CDR2 SVGAGI (reference sequence). The CDR3 nucleotides read TGTGCCAGCAGTGATCCGGGACGGACTAATGAAAAACTGTTTTTT. This sequence encodes CASSDPGRTNEKLFF.

In this sample, this clone turned up a few times. The sample holds other DNA sequences that translate to the same CDR3. The chain carries TRBV5-1 and TRBJ2-3; the match to TRBD2 covers 11 bases. CDR1 is SGHRS and CDR2 is YFSETQ in the germline V gene. V lost 3 bases to trimming and J lost 1 base; unmatched junction nucleotides: 4. CDR3 size: 16 residues. The CDR3, as DNA: TGCGCCAGCAGCTCTACTAGCGGGAGCGGCACAGATACGCAGTATTTT. It yields the protein CASSSTSGSGTDTQYF.

J is TRBJ2-6 and V is TRBV13; D remains unclear. Germline V gene lookup returns CDR1 PRHDT and CDR2 FYEKMQ (reference sequence). The CDR3 extends over 15 amino acids. V dropped 5 bases and J dropped 0 bases, with 8 bases sitting between them. This CDR3 reads CASSPRVSGANVLTF. CDR3 sequence (DNA): TGTGCCAGCAGCCCACGGGTCTCTGGGGCCAACGTCCTGACTTTC.

The chain carries TRBV13 and TRBJ2-1; 13 nucleotides match TRBD2. The CDR3 consists of 15 residues. The V gene's germline CDR1 is PRHDT and CDR2 FYEKMQ (reference sequence). Germline trimming cut 8 bases from V and 5 bases from J; bases unmatched to any gene: 6. The CDR3 sequence is CASQGLAGRNNEQFF. DNA for the CDR3: TGTGCCAGCCAGGGACTAGCGGGACGGAACAATGAGCAGTTCTTC.

The CDR3 region is CASSVGDTGTTEAFF. The CDR3 DNA follows: TGTGCCAGCAGTGTAGGAGACACCGGGACGACTGAAGCTTTCTTT. The chain employs TRBV6-1 and TRBJ1-1, with D possibly being TRBD1 (5 bases). V was trimmed by 4 bases and J by 5 bases, leaving 17 bases between them. CDR1 is MNHNS, CDR2 SASEGT, per germline. There are 15 residues in the CDR3.

This clone occurred a few times. The V gene is TRBV27, the J gene TRBJ2-1; D gene unclear. Germline CDR1 and CDR2: MNHEY and SMNVEV (reference sequence). Trimming stripped 8 bases from V and 3 bases from J, with 14 bases between. The CDR3 is 14 residues long. The CDR3 sequence: CASHPRSGYNEQFF. As DNA, the CDR3 is TGTGCCAGCCACCCCAGGAGTGGCTACAATGAGCAGTTCTTC.

The chain uses TRBV6-9 and TRBJ2-5; weak D call: TRBD1 (6 bases). The DNA end is a closer match to TRBJ2-7, so the J assignment may be wrong. Germline CDR1 reads MNHGY; CDR2 reads SVAAGI. CDR3 length: 13 residues. In nucleotides, the CDR3 is TGTGCCAGCAGTCCACGCAGGGGTTACGAGCAGTACTTC. Translation: CASSPRRGYEQYF.

V gene TRBV10-2 combines with J gene TRBJ2-2; a possible D gene is TRBD2 (5 bases). The CDR3 sequence is 17 residues long. The V gene's germline CDR1 is WSHSY and CDR2 SAAADI. V lost 7 bases and J lost 0, with 18 bases in between. The CDR3 spells CASTFLSGITNTGELFF. DNA of the CDR3: TGCGCCAGCACATTCCTCTCGGGGATAACGAACACCGGGGAGCTGTTTTTT.

This clone was seen a few times. This sequence joins TRBV18 and TRBJ1-2; tentative D call: TRBD1 (5 bases). Trimming removed 4 bases at V and 6 bases at J, with 12 bases between. There are 13 residues in the CDR3. CDR1 and CDR2 from the germline V gene are KGHSH and LQKENI. CDR3 in DNA: TGTGCCAGCTCACGACTGAAGACAGATGGCTACACCTTC. Translation gives CASSRLKTDGYTF.

The chain employs TRBV7-8 and TRBJ1-2; the D gene is possibly TRBD1 (6 bases). Germline V gene lookup returns CDR1 SGHVS and CDR2 FQNEAQ. With 6 bases removed from V and 7 bases from J, the gap between germline ends came to 12 bases. The length of the CDR3 is 12 residues. The CDR3 region is CASRSTGSGYTF. CDR3 nucleotide sequence: TGTGCCAGCAGATCCACAGGGAGTGGCTACACCTTC.

The chain couples TRBV28 to TRBJ2-7; D possibly matches TRBD1 or TRBD2 (5 bases each). The CDR3 runs 15 residues. With 1 base removed from V and 9 bases from J, the gap between germline ends came to 19 bases. Germline CDR1 and CDR2: MDHEN and SYDVKM. In DNA, the CDR3 is TGTGCCAGCAGTTTATTCTCTGGAGGAGTGAGGGGGCAGTACTTC. It specifies CASSLFSGGVRGQYF.

The chain combines TRBV27 with TRBJ1-6; a possible D gene is TRBD1 (5 bases). The CDR3 consists of 13 residues. Trimming pared 6 bases from V and 8 bases from J, leaving 11 bases between. CDR1 and CDR2 (germline): MNHEY, SMNVEV (reference sequence). The CDR3 bases are TGTGCCAGCAGCTTCAGGGAGGATTCACCCCTCCACTTT. Translating gives CASSFREDSPLHF.

The CDR3 region is CASRPGRAPRETQYF. CDR3 DNA: TGTGCCAGTAGGCCAGGGCGGGCCCCTCGAGAGACCCAGTACTTC. The V and J genes are TRBV19 and TRBJ2-5; D tentatively fits TRBD1 or TRBD2 (5 bases each). The germline V gene encodes CDR1 LNHDA and CDR2 SQIVND (reference sequence). Trimming removed 6 bases at V and 4 bases at J, with 18 bases between. The CDR3 runs 15 residues. Drawing the rest from reference TRBV19 and TRBJ2-5, the complete variable domain is DGGITQSPKYLFRKEGQNVTLSCEQNLNHDAMYWYRQDPGQGLRLIYYSQIVNDFQKGDIAEGYSVSREKKESFPLTVTSAQKNPTAFYLCASRPGRAPRETQYFGPGTRLLVL.

This clone was counted a few times. The V call is TRBV5-6, the J call TRBJ1-4; TRBD1 might be the D (5 bases). With 4 bases removed from V and 4 bases from J, the gap between germline ends came to 11 bases. Germline CDR1 and CDR2: SGHDT and YYEEEE. The CDR3 has 14 residues. CDR3 sequence reads: CASSVRQINEKLFF. CDR3 in DNA: TGTGCCAGCAGCGTAAGACAGATTAATGAAAAACTGTTTTTT.

In its sample, this clone was seen once. This sequence joins TRBV18 and TRBJ1-2, with 8 bases that match TRBD1. J lost 4 bases, V lost 4 bases, and 5 bases had no gene match. CDR1 and CDR2 from the germline V gene are KGHSH and LQKENI. The CDR3 extends over 14 amino acids. CDR3 loop: CASSLDRDSYGYTF. As DNA, the CDR3 is TGTGCCAGCTCACTGGACAGGGACAGCTATGGCTACACCTTC.

V usage is TRBV4-1 and J usage is TRBJ2-2; D may be TRBD2 (6 bases). CDR1 is MGHRA and CDR2 is YSYEKL in the germline V gene. The CDR3 sequence is 15 residues long. V was cut by 1 base and J by 3 bases, with 9 bases left in between. This CDR3 is CASSQVWRDTGELFF. Here the CDR3 DNA reads TGCGCCAGCAGCCAAGTATGGAGGGACACCGGGGAGCTGTTTTTT.